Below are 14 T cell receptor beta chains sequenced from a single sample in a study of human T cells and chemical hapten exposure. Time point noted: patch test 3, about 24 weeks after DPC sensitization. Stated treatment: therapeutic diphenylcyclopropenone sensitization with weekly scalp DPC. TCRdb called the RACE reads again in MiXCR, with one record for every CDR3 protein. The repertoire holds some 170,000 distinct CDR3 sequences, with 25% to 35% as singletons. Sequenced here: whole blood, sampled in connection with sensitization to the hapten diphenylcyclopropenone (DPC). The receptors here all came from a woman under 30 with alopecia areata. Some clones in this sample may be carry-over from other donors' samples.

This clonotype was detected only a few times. The CDR3 nucleotides are TGTGCCAGCAGGGCCGGGTTGAACACTGAAGCTTTCTTT. This translates into CASRAGLNTEAFF. The chain employs TRBV6-1 and TRBJ1-1; the D is unclear. The CDR3 spans 13 residues. The germline CDR1 and CDR2 sequences are MNHNS and SASEGT. V gave up 6 bases and J gave up 0 bases, with 8 bases separating them.

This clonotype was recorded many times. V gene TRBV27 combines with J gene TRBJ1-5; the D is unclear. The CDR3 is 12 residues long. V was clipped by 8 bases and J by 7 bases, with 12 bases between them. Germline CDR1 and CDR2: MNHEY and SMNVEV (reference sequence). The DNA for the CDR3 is TGTGCCAGCGGGGTGACGGGCCAGCCCCAGCATTTT. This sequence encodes CASGVTGQPQHF.

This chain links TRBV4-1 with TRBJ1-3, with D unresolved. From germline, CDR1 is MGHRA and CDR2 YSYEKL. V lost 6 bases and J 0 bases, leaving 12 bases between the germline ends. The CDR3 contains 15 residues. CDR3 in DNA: TGCGCCAGCAGAGATCAGGACCACTCTGGAAACACCATATATTTT. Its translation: CASRDQDHSGNTIYF.

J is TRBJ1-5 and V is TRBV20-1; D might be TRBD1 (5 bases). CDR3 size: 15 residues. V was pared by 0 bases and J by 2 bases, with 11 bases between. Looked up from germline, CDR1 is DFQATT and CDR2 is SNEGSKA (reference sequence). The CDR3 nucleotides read TGCAGTGCTAGAGAAAGGGGCCGCGGCAATCAGCCCCAGCATTTT. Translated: CSARERGRGNQPQHF.

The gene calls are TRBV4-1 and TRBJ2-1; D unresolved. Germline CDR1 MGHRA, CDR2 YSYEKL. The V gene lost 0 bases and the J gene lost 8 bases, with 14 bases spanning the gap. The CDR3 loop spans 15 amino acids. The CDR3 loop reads CASSQERVFGYEQFF. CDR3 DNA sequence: TGCGCCAGCAGCCAAGAACGAGTTTTCGGGTATGAGCAGTTCTTC.

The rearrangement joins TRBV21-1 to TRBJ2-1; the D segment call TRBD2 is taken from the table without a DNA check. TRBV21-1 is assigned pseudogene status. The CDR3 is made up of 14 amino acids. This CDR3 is CAGVAESSYNEQFF. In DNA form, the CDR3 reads TGTGCCGGAGTAGCGGAAAGCTCCTACAATGAGCAGTTCTTC.

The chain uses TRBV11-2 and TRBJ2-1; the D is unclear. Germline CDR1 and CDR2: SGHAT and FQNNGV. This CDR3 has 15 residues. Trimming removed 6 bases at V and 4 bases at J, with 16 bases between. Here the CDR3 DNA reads TGTGCCAGCAGTTTCCTCCGGGCGGTGTACAATGAGCAGTTCTTC. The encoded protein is CASSFLRAVYNEQFF.

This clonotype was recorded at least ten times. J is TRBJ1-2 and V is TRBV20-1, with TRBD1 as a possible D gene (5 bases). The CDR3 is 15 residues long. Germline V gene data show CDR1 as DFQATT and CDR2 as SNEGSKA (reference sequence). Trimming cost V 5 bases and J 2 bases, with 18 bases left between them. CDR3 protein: CSAWGSGSTNYGYTF. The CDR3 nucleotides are TGCAGTGCTTGGGGGAGCGGGTCGACAAACTATGGCTACACCTTC.

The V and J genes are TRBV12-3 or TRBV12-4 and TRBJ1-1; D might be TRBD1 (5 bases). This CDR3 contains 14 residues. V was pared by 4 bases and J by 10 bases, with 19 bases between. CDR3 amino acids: CASSYRGREEGAFF. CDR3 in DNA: TGTGCCAGCAGTTACCGGGGCCGAGAGGAAGGAGCTTTCTTT.

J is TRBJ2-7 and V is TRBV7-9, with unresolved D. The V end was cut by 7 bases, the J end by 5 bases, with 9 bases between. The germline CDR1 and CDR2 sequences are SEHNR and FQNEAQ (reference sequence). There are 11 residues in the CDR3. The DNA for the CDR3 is TGTGCCAGCACGAGTCCGGACGAGCAGTACTTC. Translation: CASTSPDEQYF.

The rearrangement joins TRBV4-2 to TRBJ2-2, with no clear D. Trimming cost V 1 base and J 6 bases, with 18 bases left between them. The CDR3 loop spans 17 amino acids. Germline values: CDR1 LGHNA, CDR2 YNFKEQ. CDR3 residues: CASSQVFDNEFAGELFF. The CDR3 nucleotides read TGTGCCAGCAGCCAAGTGTTCGATAACGAATTTGCCGGGGAGCTGTTTTTT.

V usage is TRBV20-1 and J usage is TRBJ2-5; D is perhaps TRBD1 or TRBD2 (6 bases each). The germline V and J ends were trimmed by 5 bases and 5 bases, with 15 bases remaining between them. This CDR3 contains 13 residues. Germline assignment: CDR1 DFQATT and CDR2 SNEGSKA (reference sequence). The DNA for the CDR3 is TGCAGTGCTCCTAGGGGGGACATGGAGACCCAGTACTTC. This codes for CSAPRGDMETQYF.

CDR3 coding DNA: TGTGCCAGCAGCTTGGTTCCAGGGACCGGTGTGACTGAAGCTTTCTTT. The encoded protein is CASSLVPGTGVTEAFF. The rearrangement links TRBV5-6 to TRBJ1-1; maybe TRBD1 (5 bases). V lost 0 bases, J lost 5 bases, and 17 bases lay in between. Germline-derived CDR1 and CDR2 are SGHDT and YYEEEE. This CDR3 has 16 amino acids.

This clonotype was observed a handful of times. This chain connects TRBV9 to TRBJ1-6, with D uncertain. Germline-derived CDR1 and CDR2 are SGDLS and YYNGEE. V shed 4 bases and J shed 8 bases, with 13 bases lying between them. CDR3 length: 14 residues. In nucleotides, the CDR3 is TGTGCCAGCAGCAAAGGCAGTTTCGATTCACCCCTCCACTTT. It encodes CASSKGSFDSPLHF.